This record looks at one TCR beta chain sequence and its context. There is no known antigen for this receptor. No much larger clonotype is one base removed from it; base qualities were not supplied. The CDR3 starts with the cysteine, ends with the phenylalanine, and has 14 residues. This entry keeps only the CDR3 DNA: 42 bases, framed from base 1. The junction shows trimming of 1 base on V and 7 bases on J, plus 14 bases between the germline ends. CDR1 and CDR2 are drawn from the germline V gene: SGHTA, FQGNSA. Explained via the paper, the time point label denotes: blood 2 weeks post-SBRT. In the paper's terms, the treatment or condition label means: 15 Gy SBRT to primary tumor, nephrectomy 4 weeks later. To follow tumor-enriched clonotypes, peripheral blood was collected serially from radiation-treated patients at baseline and again at 2 weeks and 4 weeks after SBRT. All patients had renal cell carcinoma with clear cell pathology. Genomic DNA for TCR sequencing was prepared using the QIAamp DNA Blood Mini Kit (Qiagen). Only samples passing all quality control checks were included in the analyses.

This entry is derived from a study of radiation and T cells in renal cell carcinoma (dated by TCRdb to 2020 to 2022). With respect to the entire study: Samples were obtained from a clinical trial, in which 15 Gy stereotactic body radiation therapy was delivered to primary renal cell carcinomas and nephrectomy was performed 4 weeks later. A total of around 50 samples underwent TCR beta sequencing, made up of 26 tumors and around 27 peripheral blood samples. Across all 50 or so samples, 4 million to 5 million unique CDR3 nucleotide sequences encoding over 2.5 million unique CDR3 amino acid sequences were identified.

Overall study outcomes, separate from this receptor: In blood, the top tumor clonotypes increased from baseline to 2 weeks after radiation and then shrank by 4 weeks, which suggests a temporary expansion of tumor-resident clones. Dynamics of the blood repertoire were not tracked past 4 weeks after treatment. Effects of radiation dose or scheduling on the TCR repertoire could not be addressed with the single-armed trial design. Because pretreatment tumor biopsies were not available, the study could not determine whether clonotypes were already present within the tumor at baseline.

The immunoSEQ kit was used, according to the manufacturer's recommendations, to generate TCR beta libraries from genomic DNA. To prepare libraries, a first multiplex PCR with proprietary primers was run, followed by a second PCR that added unique barcodes, and a bead cleanup was done after each round. Each sample batch included a kit-provided positive control reaction and a negative control reaction. The final libraries were assessed on an Agilent 4200 TapeStation D1000 ScreenTape, pooled by volume, and quantified by qPCR. Sequencing was performed on an Illumina NextSeq500 with a MidOutput 150-cycle cartridge, and 156 Read1 and 15 Index1 cycles were run with kit custom primers. The pooled library was loaded at 1.0 pM, with a roughly 18% PhiX control spiked in. Per the authors' processing: The vendor-processed data were analyzed in R, and a clonotype was defined as all T cells that share the same CDR3 nucleotide sequence. For clone abundance analyses, frequencies were normalized to the 10,000 most abundant clones per sample. Before analysis, public T cell clones were removed, and these numbered fewer than six per sample on average. An abundance difference of at least 32-fold between compartments was the criterion for calling clonotypes tumor-enriched or baseline blood-enriched. A beta-binomial differential abundance model was used to identify clonotypes that were expanded or contracted between blood time points. Similarity between tumor and blood repertoires was quantified using the Baroni-Urbani and Buser coefficient, and groups were compared with two-tailed Wilcoxon tests in R. Entries here come from immuneACCESS through TCRdb and include only in-frame sequences with V and J called. Some clones fail to appear in such tables; in the studies checked, an unresolved V gene covers under half of the shortfall, and the cause of the remainder is unknown. V and J calls and clone size are as listed in that table; D and trimming were resolved from the DNA. This sample has some 76,000 clones in its table, and 82% of those were observed once. The ten largest account for approximately 5.4% of the sample.

The origin of this receptor is a man in his 60s with renal cell carcinoma. Specimen: blood, collected from a patient whose treatment included radiotherapy and nephrectomy. Recombination connected TRBV7-2 to TRBJ2-7, with the D gene not clear enough to name. The CDR3 region reads CASSLGTPLGEQYF. The nucleotides are TGTGCCAGCAGCTTAGGAACTCCCCTGGGGGAGCAGTACTTC. The entire variable domain, with the stretches around the CDR3 drawn from the reference TRBV7-2 and TRBJ2-7 proteins, is GAGVSQSPSNKVTEKGKDVELRCDPISGHTALYWYRQSLGQGLEFLIYFQGNSAPDKSGLPSDRFSAERTGGSVSTLTIQRTQQEDSAVYLCASSLGTPLGEQYFGPGTRLTVT.